The 4 T cell receptor beta chains below all came from one sample that was sequenced in a study of CD8 T cells in Susac syndrome. The authors reverse transcribed roughly 0.5 to 1 ug RNA with random hexamers. TCRdb re-called the immunoSEQ multiplex PCR reads through MiXCR, storing one row per CDR3 protein. The sample shows 120,000 or so distinct CDR3 sequences, approximately 94% of them seen only once. The sequencing sample was made of CD4+ T cells from PBMCs. These receptors were collected from a human donor with multiple sclerosis.

The V and J genes are TRBV15 and TRBJ1-5, with 9 bases aligning to TRBD1. Germline V gene sequence: CDR1 LNHNV, CDR2 YYDKDF (reference sequence). This CDR3 region has 18 residues. Unmatched junction bases numbered 10, after V lost 4 bases and J lost 0 bases. CDR3 bases: TGTGCCACCAGCACCCCGGGACAGGGTCACTATAGCAATCAGCCCCAGCATTTT. Translation gives CATSTPGQGHYSNQPQHF.

The chain is built from TRBV6-2 or TRBV6-3 and TRBJ2-1; TRBD2 matches at 11 bases. This CDR3 is built from 15 residues. Germline V gene data show CDR1 as MNHEY and CDR2 as SVGEGT. After removal of 4 bases from V and 9 bases from J, the junction contained 8 bases not matched to a gene. CDR3 sequence reads: CASSSELAGVGEQFF. The CDR3 coding sequence is TGTGCCAGCAGTTCCGAACTAGCGGGAGTTGGTGAGCAGTTCTTC.

The J gene is TRBJ2-3, the V gene TRBV2; no definite D call. The germline V gene has CDR1 SNHLY and CDR2 FYNNEI. V lost 6 bases to trimming and J lost 5 bases, with 21 bases between them. CDR3 length: 16 amino acids. The DNA of the CDR3 is TGTGCCAGCAGCGCAACGCCCCTAGGTTGGGGAGATACGCAGTATTTT. Translated: CASSATPLGWGDTQYF.

The chain is built from TRBV30 and TRBJ2-7; D is ambiguous. The CDR3 covers 13 residues. The germline V gene has CDR1 GTSNPN and CDR2 SVGIG (reference sequence). V shed 2 bases and J shed 0 bases, with 8 bases lying between them. The CDR3 bases are TGTGCCTGGAGTTTTAGTTCCTCCTACGAGCAGTACTTC. Translating gives CAWSFSSSYEQYF.